This paragraph reports one T cell receptor (beta chain). Its specificity is unknown. This entry belongs to a study of identical twins. The study, taken as a whole, reports: Conclusions relied on cross-sectional statistical analysis, not following the same donors. Within cord blood, abundant beta clonotypes carried fewer insertions, but memory repertoires showed no such trend.

The CDR3 runs to 15 residues. Trimming shortened V by 4 bases and J by 2 bases, and 15 bases separated the two germline ends. Healthy Caucasian individuals made up all the donors. A template switching step contributed a universal primer site, while unique molecular identifiers were present in the cDNA. MiXCR, applied by TCRdb to the 5' RACE reads, yields one record per CDR3 protein. The profile shows around 1.7 million distinct CDR3 sequences, roughly a third of them singletons. The V call is TRBV12-3 or TRBV12-4, the J call TRBJ2-7; D is unresolved. This clonotype was sampled from a newborn girl in good health. The material sequenced was cord blood. The CDR3 coding sequence is TGTGCCAGCAGTTCCAGTCTCAGCAGCCCCTACGAGCAGTACTTC. Protein: CASSSSLSSPYEQYF.